The present entry profiles one T cell receptor beta chain with its context. In the original analysis: The assay estimated nucleated cells by amplifying reference gene primers. The assay was immunoSEQ multiplex PCR, and TCRdb's table has in-frame clones only and misses some. V, J and clone size derive from that table, while D and trimming were established from the DNA sequence. The profile shows some 60,000 clones, just over 90% of them singletons. This entry is derived from a study of blood T cell repertoires in COVID-19. Study at large: Sites across the United States, Italy and Spain contributed samples from acute and convalescent COVID-19. Sample material is recorded as cDNA or gDNA derived from T cells, B-cell-depleted T cells, or PBMCs.

Trimming removed 0 bases at V and 2 bases at J, with 10 bases between. CDR1 and CDR2 from the germline V gene are LNHNV and YYDKDF (reference sequence). This CDR3 region has 15 residues. This TCR came from a human donor in a cohort sampled during active COVID-19. The sample taken for sequencing was peripheral blood. This chain links TRBV15 with TRBJ1-1, with D possibly matching TRBD1 (5 bases). The CDR3 DNA is TGTGCCACCAGCAGAGAGAAAGGGGTTAACACTGAAGCTTTCTTT. This encodes CATSREKGVNTEAFF.